A selection of T cell receptor beta chains follows, all from one sample in a study of graft-versus-host responses after intestinal transplantation. The assay was immunoSEQ multiplex PCR, and TCRdb's table has in-frame clones only and misses some. The data contain roughly 97,000 clones, roughly 89% of them singletons. These receptors' targets are unknown. Sequencing used unstimulated CD4+ T cells sorted from spleen or lymph node cells, obtained before transplant. All receptors come from a human donor who was the organ donor for an intestinal transplant. Both conserved end residues are part of each CDR3. D genes are given only for firm matches. Only some rows state a clone size, as once, few, many or a class for expanded clones.

j_gene | abundance | d_gene | v_gene | CDR3aa | CDR3nt
TRBJ2-5 | . | . | TRBV5-1 | CASSLDGGAGETQYF | TGCGCCAGCAGCTTGGATGGGGGGGCCGGAGAGACCCAGTACTTC
TRBJ2-7 | . | . | TRBV18 | CASSPELNSYEQYF | TGTGCCAGCTCACCGGAGCTTAACTCCTACGAGCAGTACTTC
TRBJ2-3 | . | TRBD2 | TRBV12-5 | CASVSGGTDTQYF | TGTGCTAGTGTAAGCGGGGGTACAGATACGCAGTATTTT
TRBJ1-2 | . | TRBD1 | TRBV5-5 | CASSPTGDPYGYTF | TGTGCCAGCAGTCCAACAGGGGACCCCTATGGCTACACCTTC
TRBJ1-1 | . | TRBD1 | TRBV14 | CASSSNLQGRAEAFF | TGTGCCAGCAGCTCCAACCTACAGGGGCGGGCCGAAGCTTTCTTT
TRBJ1-1 | . | . | TRBV7-9 | CASSLRPRTEAFF | TGTGCCAGCAGCTTAAGACCCCGGACAGAAGCTTTCTTT
TRBJ1-1 | . | . | TRBV4-2 | CASSQEGREAFF | TGTGCCAGCAGCCAAGAGGGCAGGGAAGCTTTCTTT
TRBJ2-2 | . | TRBD2 | TRBV5-1 | CASSLARGGNTGELFF | TGCGCCAGCAGCTTGGCTCGCGGGGGGAACACCGGGGAGCTGTTTTTT
TRBJ1-2 | . | TRBD1 | TRBV7-8 | CASSSGQGAGYGYTF | TGTGCCAGCAGCTCCGGACAGGGGGCCGGCTATGGCTACACCTTC
TRBJ2-7 | . | . | TRBV6-6 | CASSYWWDTNPYEQYF | TGTGCCAGCAGTTACTGGTGGGACACGAATCCCTACGAGCAGTACTTC
TRBJ2-1 | . | TRBD2 | TRBV13 | CASSPQFAGGQSEQFF | TGTGCCAGCAGCCCTCAGTTCGCGGGGGGGCAATCTGAGCAGTTCTTC
TRBJ2-6 | . | . | TRBV5-5 | CASSLILGANVLTF | TGTGCCAGCAGCTTAATCCTTGGGGCCAACGTCCTGACTTTC
TRBJ2-3 | . | . | TRBV7-3 | CASSLRGAGADTQYF | TGTGCCAGCAGCCTTCGGGGGGCAGGGGCAGATACGCAGTATTTT
TRBJ1-5 | . | . | TRBV19 | CASRLGGAGQPQHF | TGTGCCAGTAGGTTAGGGGGGGCCGGACAGCCCCAGCATTTT
TRBJ1-6 | . | TRBD1 | TRBV23-1 | CASSQLLGGRNSPLHF | TGCGCCAGCAGTCAATTACTAGGGGGCAGGAATTCACCCCTCCACTTT
TRBJ2-7 | once | . | TRBV11-2 | CASSSRLVALGRSYEQYF | TGTGCCAGCAGCTCCCGATTAGTGGCCCTGGGCAGGTCCTACGAGCAGTACTTC
TRBJ2-1 | . | TRBD2 | TRBV6-1 | CASSEPRGGSYNEQFF | TGTGCCAGCAGTGAACCACGGGGGGGGTCCTACAATGAGCAGTTCTTC
TRBJ1-5 | . | TRBD1 | TRBV7-2 | CASSLSPGQGQPQHF | TGTGCCAGCAGCTTAAGTCCTGGACAGGGTCAGCCCCAGCATTTT
TRBJ2-5 | . | TRBD1 | TRBV7-2 | CASTQDRGIGEQYF | TGTGCCAGCACCCAGGACAGGGGGATCGGAGAGCAGTACTTC
TRBJ2-2 | . | . | TRBV6-5 | CASSSYTGELFF | TGTGCCAGCAGCTCCTACACCGGGGAGCTGTTTTTT
TRBJ1-6 | . | . | TRBV7-9 | CASSLDPGSPLHF | TGTGCCAGCAGCTTAGACCCGGGGTCACCCCTCCACTTT
TRBJ2-7 | . | TRBD1 | TRBV4-2 | CASSQGGQGSYEQYF | TGTGCCAGCAGCCAAGGGGGACAGGGGTCCTACGAGCAGTACTTC
TRBJ2-2 | . | TRBD2 | TRBV18 | CASSSTSGNTGELFF | TGTGCCAGCTCCTCGACTAGCGGTAACACCGGGGAGCTGTTTTTT
TRBJ1-2 | . | TRBD1 | TRBV11-3 | CASSLVIPGQGYGYTF | TGTGCCAGCAGCTTAGTCATACCGGGACAGGGCTATGGCTACACCTTC
TRBJ1-1 | . | TRBD1 | TRBV4-2 | CASSQGQGDTEAFF | TGTGCCAGCAGCCAAGGACAGGGGGACACTGAAGCTTTCTTT
TRBJ1-6 | . | . | TRBV7-3 | CASSLTQNSPLHF | TGTGCCAGCAGCTTAACGCAGAATTCACCCCTCCACTTT
TRBJ1-2 | . | . | TRBV11-2 | CASSSNAGYGYTF | TGTGCCAGCAGCTCGAACGCAGGGTATGGCTACACCTTC
TRBJ1-1 | once | TRBD1 | TRBV30 | CAFRQGAGGTEAFF | TGTGCCTTTAGGCAGGGGGCTGGTGGGACTGAAGCTTTCTTT
TRBJ2-5 | . | TRBD1 | TRBV11-2 | CASTLLSTGTGFRETQYF | TGTGCCAGCACTCTACTCTCCACCGGGACAGGGTTCAGGGAGACCCAGTACTTC
TRBJ1-5 | . | . | TRBV30 | CAWSVQGHQPQHF | TGTGCCTGGAGTGTTCAGGGGCATCAGCCCCAGCATTTT
TRBJ1-4 | once | TRBD1 | TRBV19 | CASSTRGQENEKLFF | TGTGCCAGTAGTACTCGGGGACAGGAGAATGAAAAACTGTTTTTT
TRBJ1-2 | . | . | TRBV25-1 | CASSEYFSVAGVGYTF | TGTGCCAGCAGTGAATATTTCTCGGTGGCAGGGGTCGGCTACACCTTC
TRBJ1-2 | . | TRBD1 | TRBV2 | CASRDRAHYGYTF | TGTGCCAGCCGGGACAGGGCCCATTATGGCTACACCTTC
TRBJ1-2 | . | TRBD1 | TRBV15 | CATSRDQGESYTF | TGTGCCACCAGCAGAGACCAGGGGGAGAGCTACACCTTC
TRBJ1-1 | . | TRBD1 | TRBV7-2 | CASSLQGVVTEAFF | TGTGCCAGCAGCTTACAGGGGGTCGTCACTGAAGCTTTCTTT
TRBJ1-1 | . | . | TRBV28 | CASSPRVTEAFF | TGTGCCAGCAGCCCGCGAGTTACTGAAGCTTTCTTT
TRBJ1-1 | . | . | TRBV4-2 | CASSQGGGNTEAFF | TGTGCCAGCAGCCAAGGCGGCGGAAACACTGAAGCTTTCTTT
TRBJ2-1 | . | TRBD1 | TRBV4-3 | CASSHDRGHEQFF | TGCGCCAGCAGCCATGACAGGGGCCATGAGCAGTTCTTC
TRBJ2-7 | . | . | TRBV7-2 | CASSSNPGPSYEQYF | TGTGCCAGCAGCTCAAACCCAGGCCCTTCCTACGAGCAGTACTTC
TRBJ2-3 | . | . | TRBV7-2 | CASSLVPSGKDTQYF | TGTGCCAGCAGCTTAGTCCCCTCGGGGAAGGATACGCAGTATTTT
TRBJ2-7 | . | . | TRBV15 | CATSETVSSYEQYF | TGTGCCACCAGCGAGACAGTTAGCTCCTACGAGCAGTACTTC
TRBJ1-1 | . | TRBD1 | TRBV4-3 | CASSPTGLRTEAFF | TGCGCCAGCAGCCCGACAGGGTTGAGAACTGAAGCTTTCTTT
TRBJ1-1 | . | TRBD1 | TRBV18 | CASSPDRGWTEAFF | TGTGCCAGCTCGCCCGACAGGGGATGGACTGAAGCTTTCTTT
TRBJ2-1 | once | . | TRBV2 | CASSPNGYNEQFF | TGTGCCAGCAGCCCAAACGGCTACAATGAGCAGTTCTTC
TRBJ1-1 | . | . | TRBV7-3 | CASSLTAGLNTEAFF | TGTGCCAGCAGCTTAACGGCAGGATTAAACACTGAAGCTTTCTTT
TRBJ2-2 | once | TRBD2 | TRBV5-4 | CASSRLAGGRVGELFF | TGTGCCAGCTCCCGACTAGCGGGGGGTAGGGTCGGGGAGCTGTTTTTT
TRBJ2-5 | . | TRBD2 | TRBV4-3 | CASSQIFGGVQETQYF | TGCGCCAGCAGCCAAATTTTTGGGGGGGTTCAAGAGACCCAGTACTTC
TRBJ2-3 | once | TRBD1 | TRBV7-2 | CASTSLARGLLDTQYF | TGTGCCAGCACCTCCTTAGCGAGGGGGCTTCTAGATACGCAGTATTTT